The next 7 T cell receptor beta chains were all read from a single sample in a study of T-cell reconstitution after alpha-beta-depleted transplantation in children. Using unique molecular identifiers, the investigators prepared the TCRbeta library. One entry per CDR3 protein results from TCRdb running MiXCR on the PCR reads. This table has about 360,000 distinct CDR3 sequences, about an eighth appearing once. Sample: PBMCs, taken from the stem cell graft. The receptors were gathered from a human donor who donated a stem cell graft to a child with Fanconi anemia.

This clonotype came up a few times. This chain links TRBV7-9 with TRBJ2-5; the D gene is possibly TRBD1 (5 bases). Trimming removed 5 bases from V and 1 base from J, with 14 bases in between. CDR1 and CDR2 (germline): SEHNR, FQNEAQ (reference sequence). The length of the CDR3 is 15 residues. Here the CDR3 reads CASSHTRTLQETQYF. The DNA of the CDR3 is TGTGCCAGCAGCCACACCCGGACACTCCAAGAGACCCAGTACTTC.

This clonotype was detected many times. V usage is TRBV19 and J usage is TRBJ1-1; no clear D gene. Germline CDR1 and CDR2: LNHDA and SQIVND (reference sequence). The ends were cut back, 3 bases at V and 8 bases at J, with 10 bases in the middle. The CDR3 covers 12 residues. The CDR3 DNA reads TGTGCCAGTAGTATCGTAGATCGGGAAGCTTTCTTT. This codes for CASSIVDREAFF.

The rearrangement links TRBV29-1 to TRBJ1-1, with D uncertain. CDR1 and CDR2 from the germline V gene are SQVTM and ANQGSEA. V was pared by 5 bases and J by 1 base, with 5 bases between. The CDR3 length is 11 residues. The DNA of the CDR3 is TGCAGCGTTACCCGGAACACTGAAGCTTTCTTT. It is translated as CSVTRNTEAFF.

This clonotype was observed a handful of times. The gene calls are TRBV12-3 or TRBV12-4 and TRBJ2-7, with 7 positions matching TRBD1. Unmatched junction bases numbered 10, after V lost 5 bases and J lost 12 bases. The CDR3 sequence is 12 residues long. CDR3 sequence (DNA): TGTGCCAGCAGTCCTCCCACAGGGGCTGCGTACTTC. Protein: CASSPPTGAAYF.

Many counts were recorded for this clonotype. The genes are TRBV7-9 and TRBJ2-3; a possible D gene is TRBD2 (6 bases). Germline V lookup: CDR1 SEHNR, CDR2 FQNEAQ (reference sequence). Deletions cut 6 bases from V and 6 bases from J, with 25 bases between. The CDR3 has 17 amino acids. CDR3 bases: TGTGCCAGCAGATCCCCTCGGGGGTATCCTTCCGATGATACGCAGTATTTT. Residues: CASRSPRGYPSDDTQYF.

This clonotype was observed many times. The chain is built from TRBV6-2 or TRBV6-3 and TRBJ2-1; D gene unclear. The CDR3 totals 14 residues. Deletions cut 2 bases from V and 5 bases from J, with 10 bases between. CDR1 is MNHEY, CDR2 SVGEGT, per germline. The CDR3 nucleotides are TGTGCCAGCAGTTACGGGTTTGGAGACAATGAGCAGTTCTTC. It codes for CASSYGFGDNEQFF.

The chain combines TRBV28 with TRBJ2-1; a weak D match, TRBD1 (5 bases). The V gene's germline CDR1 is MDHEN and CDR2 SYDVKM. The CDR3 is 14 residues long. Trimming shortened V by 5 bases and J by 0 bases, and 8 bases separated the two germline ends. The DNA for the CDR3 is TGTGCCAGCAGTCGGACAAGCTCCTACAATGAGCAGTTCTTC. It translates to CASSRTSSYNEQFF.